This T cell receptor (beta chain) was sequenced in a study of blood T cells in healthy people across ages. As regards this clonotype: As yet, its antigen is unknown.

Using a J-beta primer mix together with a sample-barcoded 5' primer, a second PCR was run for roughly 6 to 12 cycles. TCRdb called the 5' RACE reads again in MiXCR, with one record for every CDR3 protein. The sample carries 750,000 to 850,000 distinct CDR3 sequences, 20% to 25% recorded once. Whole-study results and caveats: Aged donors had fewer naive CD4+ cells and lower diversity than long-lived donors.

The germline gives CDR1 MNHEY, CDR2 SVGEGT. The CDR3 has 14 amino acids. Trimming took 0 bases from V and 16 from J; bases not matched to a gene: 12. This sample also appeared in a second study, on T cells of mothers and their children. That study reports: Every microgram of extracted RNA entered cDNA synthesis, approximately 1.5 ug per 15 ul. During the second PCR, the M1S primer introduced sample barcodes along with 2-4 random nucleotides.

The sample taken for sequencing was blood. The TCR comes from a boy younger than 18 in good health. The V and J genes are TRBV6-2 or TRBV6-3 and TRBJ2-1; 7 nucleotides match TRBD2. The CDR3 loop is CASSYSSWRESYFF. The CDR3 region has the DNA TGTGCCAGCAGTTACTCGAGTTGGCGGGAGTCCTACTTCTTC.